These 15 T cell receptor beta chains originate from one sample sequenced in a study of shared clonotypes between healthy human individuals. This table comes from immunoSEQ multiplex PCR, and its TCRdb copy is limited to in-frame clones, with some not included. The sample holds about 710,000 clones, 55% to 80% seen once. The sequenced sample consisted of memory CD4+ T cells sorted from blood. Subset described: CD45RA-negative fraction. These receptors came from a woman in her twenties or thirties in good health.

The chain links TRBV28 to TRBJ2-4; D not certain. The V end was cut by 6 bases, the J end by 5 bases, with 11 bases between. Germline V gives CDR1 MDHEN, CDR2 SYDVKM. This CDR3 is built from 13 residues. DNA of the CDR3: TGTGCCAGCAGCAGGATGGCCCAAAACATTCAGTACTTC. It specifies CASSRMAQNIQYF.

This clone was detected a few times. The chain recombines TRBV29-1 with TRBJ1-1; D remains unclear. The CDR3 consists of 11 residues. Trimming removed 5 bases from V and 0 bases from J, with 4 bases in between. The germline V gene has CDR1 SQVTM and CDR2 ANQGSEA. The DNA of the CDR3 is TGCAGCGTTTGCCTGAACACTGAAGCTTTCTTT. Amino acid sequence: CSVCLNTEAFF. The whole variable domain, filled in from reference TRBV29-1 and TRBJ1-1, reads SAVISQKPSRDICQRGTSLTIQCQVDSQVTMMFWYRQQPGQSLTLIATANQGSEATYESGFVIDKFPISRPNLTFSTLTVSNMSPEDSSIYLCSVCLNTEAFFGQGTRLTVV.

The genes are TRBV5-4 and TRBJ1-4; 7 bases line up with TRBD1. The trim removed 3 bases at V and 8 bases at J, leaving 7 bases unmatched. The CDR3 length is 14 residues. Per germline, CDR1 SGHNT and CDR2 YYREEE (reference sequence). In DNA form, the CDR3 reads TGTGCCAGCAGCTCAAACAGGGGTGACGAAAAACTGTTTTTT. Encoded protein: CASSSNRGDEKLFF.

This chain connects TRBV5-6 to TRBJ2-1; 11 nucleotides align to TRBD2. Trimming cost V 4 bases and J 5 bases; bases outside gene matches: 8. Germline-derived CDR1 and CDR2 are SGHDT and YYEEEE. CDR3 length equals 16 residues. CDR3 loop: CASSKELAGVNNEQFF. CDR3 coding DNA: TGTGCCAGCAGCAAGGAACTAGCGGGAGTCAACAATGAGCAGTTCTTC.

This CDR3 is CASLGNTDTQYF. CDR3 DNA sequence: TGCGCCAGCTTGGGCAACACAGATACGCAGTATTTT. This chain joins TRBV5-1 and TRBJ2-3; D is undetermined. Germline assignment: CDR1 SGHRS and CDR2 YFSETQ. CDR3 length: 12 residues. Trimming took off 7 bases at V and 2 bases at J, with 8 bases between the two ends.

This clone occurred many times. This chain uses TRBV7-2 with TRBJ2-1; D tentatively reads TRBD1 or TRBD2 (6 bases each). The CDR3 loop spans 13 amino acids. V was cut by 2 bases and J by 8 bases, with 10 bases left in between. Germline V CDR1 and CDR2: SGHTA, FQGNSA. The DNA for the CDR3 is TGTGCCAGCAGCTTATCCGGGGGCCATGAGCAGTTCTTC. The encoded protein is CASSLSGGHEQFF.

This clone was recorded many times. This sequence joins TRBV9 and TRBJ2-1, with 10 nucleotides matching TRBD1. Germline loops: CDR1 SGDLS, CDR2 YYNGEE. The CDR3 is 15 amino acids. J lost 3 bases, V lost 3 bases, and 3 bases had no gene match. CDR3 residues: CASSGWTGGYNEQFF. The CDR3 DNA follows: TGTGCCAGCAGCGGATGGACAGGGGGCTACAATGAGCAGTTCTTC.

The chain employs TRBV19 and TRBJ2-7; 15 nucleotides line up with TRBD2. Germline CDR1 reads LNHDA; CDR2 reads SQIVND (reference sequence). The length of the CDR3 is 16 residues. With 4 bases clipped from V and 9 bases from J, the junction kept 10 bases outside the gene matches. The CDR3 reads CASSTSRTSGRAGQYF. The CDR3 DNA follows: TGTGCCAGTAGTACCTCCCGGACTAGCGGGAGGGCAGGGCAGTACTTC.

As to this clone: The germline gene is not matched at one end of the junction; a read error may be the cause. The chain joins TRBV7-9 to TRBJ1-4; the D gene is possibly TRBD1 (5 bases). From germline, CDR1 is SEHNR and CDR2 FQNEAQ (reference sequence). The CDR3 totals 13 residues. This CDR3 reads CASRFGGDEKLFF. CDR3 bases: TGTGCCAGCCGCTTTGGGGGAGATGAAAAACTGTTTTTT.

The V gene is TRBV6-1, the J gene TRBJ2-5, with D uncertain. V lost 5 bases and J lost 5, with 9 bases in between. The germline V gene has CDR1 MNHNS and CDR2 SASEGT. This CDR3 contains 12 residues. Here the CDR3 DNA reads TGTGCCAGCAGTTATCCGTGGGAGACCCAGTACTTC. It translates to CASSYPWETQYF.

The rearrangement joins TRBV6-1 to TRBJ2-3, with D possibly TRBD2 on 6 matching bases. V lost 11 bases and J 1 base, leaving 16 bases between the germline ends. The CDR3 spans 14 residues. The V gene's germline CDR1 is MNHNS and CDR2 SASEGT. CDR3 protein: CAGTGSWGTDTQYF. The CDR3, as DNA: TGTGCCGGAACCGGGAGTTGGGGCACAGATACGCAGTATTTT.

This clone was detected only a few times. This chain joins TRBV25-1 and TRBJ1-1; D is undetermined. The CDR3 extends over 13 amino acids. V dropped 5 bases and J dropped 10 bases, with 17 bases sitting between them. The germline V gene encodes CDR1 MGHDK and CDR2 SYGVNS. As DNA, the CDR3 is TGTGCCAGCAGTCTCTCTGGGGATTCTTTAGCTTTCTTT. Protein sequence: CASSLSGDSLAFF.

This clone has only a few counts. The genes are TRBV6-5 and TRBJ2-2; D call uncertain. Trimming took off 3 bases at V and 0 bases at J, with 8 bases between the two ends. CDR3 size: 15 residues. In germline, CDR1 is MNHEY, CDR2 SVGAGI. CDR3 amino acids: CASSYQAPNTGELFF. The DNA for the CDR3 is TGTGCCAGCAGTTATCAGGCCCCGAACACCGGGGAGCTGTTTTTT.

CDR3 region: CASSKGPNGGEQYF. The CDR3, as DNA: TGTGCCAGCAGTAAAGGACCGAATGGCGGCGAGCAGTACTTC. V usage is TRBV25-1 and J usage is TRBJ2-7; no definite D call. V was cut by 5 bases and J by 6 bases, with 17 bases left in between. The length of the CDR3 is 14 residues. Germline V gives CDR1 MGHDK, CDR2 SYGVNS.

Only one count was recorded for this clone. The genes are TRBV7-8 and TRBJ1-5; 8 bases are shared with TRBD1. After removal of 2 bases from V and 7 bases from J, the junction contained 7 bases not matched to a gene. The length of the CDR3 is 15 residues. Germline-derived CDR1 and CDR2 are SGHVS and FQNEAQ. The CDR3 region is CASSLRTGSGQPQHF. The CDR3 region has the DNA TGTGCCAGCAGCTTACGGACAGGGTCTGGACAGCCCCAGCATTTT. The full variable domain, completed using reference TRBV7-8 and TRBJ1-5, is GAGVSQSPRYKVAKRGQDVALRCDPISGHVSLFWYQQALGQGPEFLTYFQNEAQLDKSGLPSDRFFAERPEGSVSTLKIQRTQQEDSAVYLCASSLRTGSGQPQHFGDGTRLSIL.